This T cell receptor beta chain is drawn from a study of CD8 T cells in ankylosing spondylitis. Findings of the study overall: Certain motif variants had earlier appeared in reactive arthritis synovial fluid and blood. There was reportedly significant enrichment of clones that were disease-linked in matched ankylosing spondylitis synovial fluid.

Quantitative 5'-RACE was performed with molecular barcodes, and it yielded the TCR beta libraries. TCRdb recomputed calls from the 5' RACE reads with MiXCR, one row per CDR3 protein. The top ten hold around 3% of the sample, which has 200,000 to 300,000 distinct CDR3 sequences, approximately 10% seen once. Unmatched junction bases numbered 11, after V lost 4 bases and J lost 13 bases. The CDR3 has 13 amino acids. CDR1 and CDR2 (germline): SEHNR, FQNEAQ (reference sequence). This clonotype was counted between two and nine times. Its target is not known. This TCR was sampled from a male donor with ankylosing spondylitis or in good health (not recorded which). The sample consisted of blood, either unsorted or a sorted T cell fraction (not recorded which). The chain employs TRBV7-9 and TRBJ1-2; TRBD1 matches at 8 bases. The CDR3 nucleotides are TGTGCCAGCAGCTCACTCCTGGACAGGGTTAGCACCTTC. It specifies CASSSLLDRVSTF.